This is a list of T cell receptor beta chains from one sample in a study of T-cell reconstitution after alpha-beta-depleted transplantation in children. TCRdb processed the PCR reads anew with MiXCR; each CDR3 protein has one entry. The sample gives roughly 500,000 distinct CDR3 sequences, approximately 29% of which show up once; more than 2% is in the top ten. The sequencing here drew on PBMCs from the stem cell graft donor, taken from the stem cell graft. Receptors were obtained from a human donor who donated a stem cell graft to a child with aplastic anemia. The CDR3 runs from the conserved cysteine through the conserved F or W. Fields, in order: J gene, V gene, CDR3 protein.

>TRBJ2-5|TRBV5-1
CASSLVTEETQYF
>TRBJ2-2|TRBV29-1
CSVGILGANTGELFF
>TRBJ2-1|TRBV24-1
CATSDLRTGSYNEQFF
>TRBJ2-1|TRBV20-1
CSARDGSKASNHNEQFF
>TRBJ1-1|TRBV18
CASSPGRMNTEAFF
>TRBJ2-1|TRBV20-1
CSAILRAEYYNEQFF
>TRBJ1-5|TRBV30
CAWSVLSGTGYQPQHF
>TRBJ1-2|TRBV7-9
CASSSRTWENVDGYTF
>TRBJ1-5|TRBV6-2/TRBV6-3
CASSYSKTSNQPQHF
>TRBJ2-2|TRBV7-9
CASSSTGNPNTGELFF
>TRBJ2-1|TRBV7-9
CASSLVPGLGTYNEQFF
>TRBJ2-3|TRBV5-1
CASSLADTPDTQYF
>TRBJ2-3|TRBV20-1
CSARDVAQRDTQYF
>TRBJ2-1|TRBV3-1
CAPRGGASGNEQFF
>TRBJ2-1|TRBV29-1
CSVETGLAAYNEQFF
>TRBJ1-5|TRBV12-3/TRBV12-4
CASDGTGSSANQPQHF
>TRBJ2-1|TRBV7-5
CISVSEATEPDPSPSYNEQFF
>TRBJ2-3|TRBV12-3/TRBV12-4
CASTHAIDTQYF
>TRBJ2-7|TRBV18
CASSSGREQQYF
>TRBJ1-5|TRBV7-2
CASSPAAANGQPQHF
>TRBJ1-4|TRBV19
CASSRQGDEKLFF
>TRBJ2-5|TRBV20-1
CSANRVETQYF
>TRBJ2-1|TRBV5-6
CASTSLAGNNEQFF
>TRBJ1-2|TRBV12-3/TRBV12-4
CASSYRTGGLYGYTF
>TRBJ2-7|TRBV28
CASSLPENSLSYEQYF
>TRBJ2-7|TRBV29-1
CSVVDRGRYEQYF
>TRBJ2-5|TRBV20-1
CSAYKGGSVPIGETQYF
>TRBJ2-1|TRBV7-2
CASSPGDRGRSYNEQFF
>TRBJ2-3|TRBV30
CAWWCIAGTDTQYF
>TRBJ1-2|TRBV7-9
CASGRMDYGYTF
>TRBJ2-5|TRBV29-1
CSVDHGMGGETQYF
>TRBJ1-1|TRBV7-2
CASSPGSLRNTEAFF
>TRBJ2-4|TRBV15
CATLAGGPPRQYF
>TRBJ2-5|TRBV20-1
CSARVPGLAPETQYF
>TRBJ2-7|TRBV5-1
CASSLESSGAYEQYF
>TRBJ2-5|TRBV6-5
CASTTGETQYF
>TRBJ1-5|TRBV6-6
CASSLRPPAPGQGVGSNQPQHF
>TRBJ2-3|TRBV7-8
CASSLGTHTDTQYF
>TRBJ2-5|TRBV27
CASHSGRFPETQYF
>TRBJ1-5|TRBV19
CASSMRDRGSQAQHF
>TRBJ2-1|TRBV29-1
CSVEGLAGVGSYNEQFF
>TRBJ2-1|TRBV11-2
CASSPGLYNEQFF
>TRBJ2-2|TRBV20-1
CSASPGQQAFGELFF
>TRBJ1-4|TRBV12-3/TRBV12-4
CASRSDRDGEKLFF
>TRBJ2-2|TRBV6-1
CASSEVRDRVLGELFF
>TRBJ2-1|TRBV6-2/TRBV6-3
CASSLAPTSGSDDEQFF
>TRBJ2-1|TRBV29-1
CSVRRLAAPENEQFF
>TRBJ1-5|TRBV30
CAWEQGRGNQPQHF
>TRBJ2-3|TRBV4-2
CASSLGTTNPSATQYF
>TRBJ1-6|TRBV7-2
CASSPGDSDNSPLHF
>TRBJ2-1|TRBV6-1
CASSEAHSGRLNEQFF
>TRBJ1-5|TRBV7-2
CASSLGGGSWQPQHF
>TRBJ2-7|TRBV7-3
CASSSMDREQYF
>TRBJ2-3|TRBV2
CASSPRTGGTDTQYF